Each of the 32 T cell receptor beta chains below was sequenced from the same sample in a study of cytomegalovirus exposure and HLA in healthy donors. It was with 60 Vbeta and 13 Jbeta primers that the PCR ran. The table came from immunoSEQ multiplex PCR; TCRdb's copy has only in-frame clones and leaves some out. The sample yields 160,000 or so clones, 77% seen once. What was sequenced was PBMCs. The receptors were gathered from a man aged 25-45 years in good health and CMV-seropositive.

The V gene is TRBV7-8, the J gene TRBJ1-1; D gene unclear. Germline CDR1 and CDR2: SGHVS and FQNEAQ. CDR3 length: 15 residues. V lost 1 base and J 2 bases, leaving 11 bases between the germline ends. The CDR3 nucleotides read TGTGCCAGCAGCTTAGTGGAGGGAATCAACACTGAAGCTTTCTTT. Its protein product is CASSLVEGINTEAFF.

CDR3 nucleotide sequence: TGCGCCAGCAGCAGGGGAGGCCGAGAGACCCAGTACTTC. This translates into CASSRGGRETQYF. This rearrangement joins TRBV5-1 to TRBJ2-5, with D possibly TRBD2 on 6 matching bases. Germline-derived CDR1 and CDR2 are SGHRS and YFSETQ. The ends were cut back, 4 bases at V and 4 bases at J, with 11 bases in the middle. The CDR3 contains 13 residues.

The chain uses TRBV6-5 and TRBJ2-2; no firm D call. In germline, CDR1 is MNHEY, CDR2 SVGAGI. This CDR3 has 14 amino acids. Trimming shortened V by 0 bases and J by 1 base, and 3 bases separated the two germline ends. In DNA, the CDR3 is TGTGCCAGCAGTTACTCGCGGAACACCGGGGAGCTGTTTTTT. The encoded protein is CASSYSRNTGELFF.

The chain has TRBV5-8 and TRBJ2-1; possibly TRBD2 for D (6 bases). V was shortened by 7 bases and J by 7 bases, with 21 bases between the two germline ends. Germline V gives CDR1 SGHTS, CDR2 YDEGEE. CDR3 length equals 15 residues. This CDR3 reads CASGSRSAEGNEQFF. CDR3 coding DNA: TGTGCCAGCGGCTCGAGGTCAGCGGAGGGGAATGAGCAGTTCTTC.

The sample holds one count of this clone. The chain carries TRBV20-1 and TRBJ1-2; D remains ambiguous. The length of the CDR3 is 11 residues. Between the trimmed V and J ends, which lost 3 bases and 8 bases, there was a span of 10 bases. CDR1 is DFQATT and CDR2 is SNEGSKA in the germline V gene (reference sequence). This CDR3 reads CSARYSGGYTF. In DNA form, the CDR3 reads TGCAGTGCTAGGTACAGTGGCGGCTACACCTTC.

The CDR3 sequence is CASRGLAGATGELFF. CDR3 DNA: TGTGCCAGCAGAGGACTAGCGGGGGCCACCGGGGAGCTGTTTTTT. The genes are TRBV7-9 and TRBJ2-2; 13 bases agree with TRBD2. Unmatched junction bases numbered 2, after V lost 6 bases and J lost 4 bases. From germline, CDR1 is SEHNR and CDR2 FQNEAQ (reference sequence). The CDR3 extends over 15 amino acids.

The CDR3 sequence: CSVEVEQGYLSVLTF. CDR3 nucleotides: TGCAGCGTGGAGGTCGAACAGGGATACCTCTCTGTCCTGACTTTC. V gene TRBV29-1 combines with J gene TRBJ2-6; the D gene is possibly TRBD1 (6 bases). The V end was cut by 6 bases, the J end by 13 bases, with 25 bases between. Germline CDR1 and CDR2: SQVTM and ANQGSEA. The CDR3 has 15 residues.

This chain connects TRBV18 to TRBJ2-7; TRBD1 matches at 8 bases. CDR1 and CDR2 from the germline V gene are KGHSH and LQKENI. Unmatched junction bases numbered 5, after V lost 5 bases and J lost 2 bases. This CDR3 contains 14 residues. For the CDR3, the DNA is TGTGCCAGCTCATGGGGACAGGAGACCTACGAGCAGTACTTC. Encoded protein: CASSWGQETYEQYF.

This chain links TRBV29-1 with TRBJ1-5; unclear D gene. This CDR3 has 12 residues. Germline lookup yields CDR1 SQVTM and CDR2 ANQGSEA. V dropped 4 bases and J dropped 7 bases, with 11 bases sitting between them. CDR3 bases: TGCAGCGTTGCAGAGTCCGGGCAGCCCCAGCATTTT. Translation gives CSVAESGQPQHF. The whole variable domain, filled in from reference TRBV29-1 and TRBJ1-5, reads SAVISQKPSRDICQRGTSLTIQCQVDSQVTMMFWYRQQPGQSLTLIATANQGSEATYESGFVIDKFPISRPNLTFSTLTVSNMSPEDSSIYLCSVAESGQPQHFGDGTRLSIL.

The chain recombines TRBV1 with TRBJ2-7; the D segment call TRBD1 is taken from the table without a DNA check. TRBV1 has pseudogene status. This CDR3 is built from 18 residues. CDR3 bases: TGCACCAGCAGCGGGACAGGGGGGACGTACCGTAGCCCCTACGAGCAGTACTTC. Translated, it gives CTSSGTGGTYRSPYEQYF.

The chain recombines TRBV25-1 with TRBJ2-5; D not certain. The germline V and J ends were trimmed by 3 bases and 5 bases, with 10 bases remaining between them. The CDR3 runs to 13 residues. Germline V CDR1 and CDR2: MGHDK, SYGVNS. CDR3: CASSDGLSETQYF. DNA for the CDR3: TGTGCCAGCAGTGATGGTCTATCCGAGACCCAGTACTTC.

The chain couples TRBV7-2 to TRBJ2-5, with 11 bases lining up with TRBD2. J was trimmed by 1 base and V by 3 bases; bases with no gene match: 1. The CDR3 loop spans 15 amino acids. Per the germline V gene, CDR1 is SGHTA and CDR2 is FQGNSA. CDR3 DNA: TGTGCCAGCAGCTTCCTAGCGGGGGGCCAAGAGACCCAGTACTTC. As protein: CASSFLAGGQETQYF.

This chain uses TRBV6-1 with TRBJ2-5, with D perhaps matching TRBD1 (6 bases). The CDR3 spans 13 residues. Germline V gives CDR1 MNHNS, CDR2 SASEGT. The V gene lost 6 bases and the J gene lost 4 bases, with 12 bases spanning the gap. CDR3 in DNA: TGTGCCAGCAGACAGGGAGTCGCAGAGACCCAGTACTTC. This gives the protein CASRQGVAETQYF.

The CDR3 DNA sequence: TGTGCCAGCACCTCAGCGGGGGGGCCAGGAGATACGCAGTATTTT. It translates to CASTSAGGPGDTQYF. The rearrangement joins TRBV25-1 to TRBJ2-3; 10 nucleotides line up with TRBD2. CDR1 MGHDK and CDR2 SYGVNS come from the germline V gene. V was clipped by 7 bases and J by 5 bases; unmatched bases: 9. CDR3 length: 15 residues.

The chain employs TRBV5-1 and TRBJ2-5; 10 bases fit TRBD1. J lost 4 bases, V lost 3 bases, and 9 bases had no gene match. Germline CDR1 is SGHRS and CDR2 is YFSETQ. This CDR3 spans 16 amino acids. The chain's CDR3 is CASSWGSGTGAETQYF. CDR3 nucleotide sequence: TGCGCCAGCAGCTGGGGATCCGGGACAGGGGCAGAGACCCAGTACTTC.

This clone occurred once. The chain uses TRBV29-1 and TRBJ1-5; 7 nucleotides align to TRBD1. This CDR3 is built from 13 residues. V trimming: 4 bases; J trimming: 7 bases; junction bases outside the gene matches: 7. Germline V gene sequence: CDR1 SQVTM, CDR2 ANQGSEA. This CDR3 reads CSVAGGVRQPQHF. The CDR3 nucleotides are TGCAGCGTTGCAGGGGGAGTCCGGCAGCCCCAGCATTTT.

J is TRBJ2-7 and V is TRBV9; maybe TRBD2 (6 bases). The germline V and J ends were trimmed by 0 bases and 6 bases, with 7 bases remaining between them. Germline CDR1 is SGDLS and CDR2 is YYNGEE. This CDR3 spans 12 amino acids. The CDR3 here is CASSVVGGEQYF. The CDR3 bases are TGTGCCAGCAGCGTAGTGGGAGGCGAGCAGTACTTC.

The chain recombines TRBV4-1 with TRBJ1-2, with a weak D call TRBD1 (5 bases). Per the germline V gene, CDR1 is MGHRA and CDR2 is YSYEKL. The V end lost 2 bases, the J end lost 2 bases, and 6 bases lay between the germline ends. The CDR3 contains 13 residues. CDR3 in DNA: TGCGCCAGCAGCCAACAGGGAAACTATGGCTACACCTTC. This codes for CASSQQGNYGYTF.

The chain has TRBV2 and TRBJ2-5; 7 bases align to TRBD2. Germline CDR1 is SNHLY and CDR2 is FYNNEI. The J segment lost 5 bases and the V segment lost 6 bases, leaving 15 bases of the junction unmatched. The CDR3 is 16 amino acids. For the CDR3, the DNA is TGTGCCAGCAGCCCGCCGCGTCGCCGGGAGGTGGAGACCCAGTACTTC. This codes for CASSPPRRREVETQYF.

This clone has just a few counts. The chain links TRBV7-3 to TRBJ2-6, with D uncertain. The germline V gene has CDR1 SGHTA and CDR2 FQGTGA. V was shortened by 4 bases and J by 2 bases, with 15 bases between the two germline ends. The CDR3 is made up of 17 amino acids. CDR3 in amino acids: CASSSEAQRAGANVLTF. In DNA form, the CDR3 reads TGTGCCAGCAGCTCAGAGGCCCAGAGAGCTGGGGCCAACGTCCTGACTTTC.

This sequence joins TRBV5-1 and TRBJ1-2; the match to TRBD1 covers 11 bases. The CDR3 totals 15 residues. Germline-derived CDR1 and CDR2 are SGHRS and YFSETQ. The trim removed 4 bases at V and 3 bases at J, leaving 5 bases unmatched. CDR3 DNA sequence: TGCGCCAGCAGCCCCACGGACAGGGGGCACTATGGCTACACCTTC. Translated: CASSPTDRGHYGYTF.

CDR3 region: CTSSQEGLAGGKTGELFF. CDR3 coding DNA: TGCACCAGCAGCCAAGAAGGACTAGCGGGGGGTAAGACCGGGGAGCTGTTTTTT. The chain recombines TRBV1 with TRBJ2-2; the table names TRBD2, a call not compared with the DNA. TRBV1 corresponds to a pseudogene. This CDR3 has 18 amino acids.

The chain joins TRBV29-1 to TRBJ1-2; 9 positions match TRBD1. The CDR3 is 16 amino acids. CDR1 is SQVTM and CDR2 is ANQGSEA in the germline V gene. V dropped 4 bases and J dropped 4; count of bases not matched to a gene: 13. CDR3 residues: CSVAGAGTGRIYGYTF. CDR3 nucleotide sequence: TGCAGCGTTGCGGGTGCCGGGACAGGGCGAATCTATGGCTACACCTTC.

This clone was detected only a few times. This chain connects TRBV7-9 to TRBJ1-5; a possible D gene is TRBD1 (6 bases). V was shortened by 5 bases and J by 5 bases, with 13 bases between the two germline ends. Germline CDR1 and CDR2: SEHNR and FQNEAQ (reference sequence). This CDR3 has 14 residues. In DNA form, the CDR3 reads TGTGCCAGCAGCGTCCAGGGGACCGATCAGCCCCAGCATTTT. It specifies CASSVQGTDQPQHF.

In this sample, this clone turned up a few times. V is TRBV5-6 and J is TRBJ1-1, with 10 bases matching TRBD1. Germline V gives CDR1 SGHDT, CDR2 YYEEEE. This CDR3 has 15 amino acids. The V segment lost 4 bases and the J segment 3 bases; nucleotides outside the gene matches: 6. The CDR3 reads CASSSRDRGDTEAFF. CDR3 DNA: TGTGCCAGCAGCAGCCGGGACAGGGGTGACACTGAAGCTTTCTTT.

This chain uses TRBV18 with TRBJ2-5; 15 bases match TRBD2. After removal of 5 bases from V and 4 bases from J, the junction contained 8 bases not matched to a gene. CDR3 length: 17 amino acids. Germline assignment: CDR1 KGHSH and CDR2 LQKENI. CDR3 amino acids: CASSRTSGGAERETQYF. In DNA, the CDR3 is TGTGCCAGCTCAAGGACTAGCGGGGGGGCCGAAAGAGAGACCCAGTACTTC.

The CDR3 loop is CASRSQGFSGNTIYF. CDR3 coding DNA: TGTGCCAGCAGATCACAGGGGTTCTCTGGAAACACCATATATTTT. V and J are TRBV7-2 and TRBJ1-3, with 7 bases lining up with TRBD1. This CDR3 comprises 15 residues. CDR1 and CDR2 from the germline V gene are SGHTA and FQGNSA. V lost 6 bases and J lost 0; bases outside the gene matches: 5.

DNA for the CDR3: TGTGCCAGCAGCCAGGGACAGGGTTTTCCCTACGAGCAGTACTTC. This gives the protein CASSQGQGFPYEQYF. The V and J genes are TRBV5-4 and TRBJ2-7; TRBD1 matches 9 bases. The J segment lost 2 bases and the V segment lost 4 bases, leaving 7 bases of the junction unmatched. Germline assignment: CDR1 SGHNT and CDR2 YYREEE (reference sequence). The CDR3 sequence is 15 residues long.

The rearrangement joins TRBV4-1 to TRBJ1-2; D perhaps matches TRBD1 (6 bases). Germline CDR1 and CDR2: MGHRA and YSYEKL. V was pared by 1 base and J by 4 bases, with 13 bases between. The CDR3 sequence is 15 residues long. CDR3 sequence: CASSQVRGSGYGYTF. CDR3 sequence (DNA): TGCGCCAGCAGCCAAGTGAGGGGGTCTGGCTATGGCTACACCTTC.

The gene calls are TRBV7-7 and TRBJ2-1; D perhaps matches TRBD2 (6 bases). The CDR3 consists of 14 residues. Germline values: CDR1 SSHAT, CDR2 FNYEAQ (reference sequence). V was pared by 7 bases and J by 6 bases, with 16 bases between. CDR3 DNA sequence: TGTGCCAGCACCATGGGCAGTAGCGGCAATGAGCAGTTCTTC. Translated: CASTMGSSGNEQFF.

The chain has TRBV7-9 and TRBJ2-3; possibly TRBD2 for D (6 bases). Deletions cut 0 bases from V and 5 bases from J, with 18 bases between. This CDR3 region has 17 residues. Looked up from germline, CDR1 is SEHNR and CDR2 is FQNEAQ (reference sequence). CDR3 nucleotide sequence: TGTGCCAGCAGCTTAGCCGGGACTCTGGGGGATCTAGATACGCAGTATTTT. This encodes CASSLAGTLGDLDTQYF.

This rearrangement joins TRBV5-1 to TRBJ2-3; 11 bases match TRBD2. Trimming took 1 base from V and 5 from J; bases not matched to a gene: 6. CDR3 length: 16 amino acids. From germline, CDR1 is SGHRS and CDR2 YFSETQ. The CDR3 DNA reads TGCGCCAGCAGCTTGATGCCTAGCGGGGGGCGAGATACGCAGTATTTT. This codes for CASSLMPSGGRDTQYF.